Listed below are T cell receptor beta chains from one sample, sequenced in a study of cytomegalovirus exposure and HLA in healthy donors. TCRdb's table, derived via immunoSEQ multiplex PCR, lists solely in-frame clones and lacks some. Of fewer than 200,000 clones detected, approximately 90% appear once; the ten largest clones hold approximately 1.1%. Sequencing used PBMCs. The source of these receptors is a boy under 10 years old in good health and CMV-seronegative. The CDR3 runs from the conserved cysteine through the conserved F or W. Fields, in order: CDR3 DNA, CDR3 protein, V gene, D gene, J gene, clone size. D genes are given only for firm matches. Rows give clone size only sometimes, using once, few, many, or a class for an expanded clone.

TGTGCCTGGAATAGCGGCCTCGCGGGTCAGCCCCAGCATTTT CAWNSGLAGQPQHF TRBV30 . TRBJ1-5 once
TGTGCCTGGAGTCAACAGCCAACGAGCACAGATACGCAGTATTTT CAWSQQPTSTDTQYF TRBV30 . TRBJ2-3 .
TGTGCCAGTAAAAGGCCTAGCGGGCCGTCTGGGTACAATGAGCAGTTCTTC CASKRPSGPSGYNEQFF TRBV19 TRBD2 TRBJ2-1 .
TGTGCCAGCAGCACCCGGACTAGCGGCACAGATACGCAGTATTTT CASSTRTSGTDTQYF TRBV9 TRBD2 TRBJ2-3 .
TGTGCCAGCAGTTTGGCACACCTGACAGGTTCCCCTACTGAAGCTTTCTTT CASSLAHLTGSPTEAFF TRBV27 . TRBJ1-1 .
TGTGCCTGGAGTGTAAAGGGGCAGCTTAATGAAAAACTGTTTTTT CAWSVKGQLNEKLFF TRBV30 . TRBJ1-4 .
TGTGCCAGCAGTTCCCCCGGAGTAAACTATGGCTACACCTTC CASSSPGVNYGYTF TRBV6-6 . TRBJ1-2 .
TGCGCCAGCAGCGGGACAGGGCATGGAAACACCATATATTTT CASSGTGHGNTIYF TRBV5-1 TRBD1 TRBJ1-3 few
TGCGCCAGCAGCCAAGGGCCGGGACAGTACTATGGCTACACCTTC CASSQGPGQYYGYTF TRBV4-1 TRBD1 TRBJ1-2 .
TGTGCCAGTAGACTAGGAGGTCTAGCGGGAGGACGATACGAGCAGTACTTC CASRLGGLAGGRYEQYF TRBV28 TRBD2 TRBJ2-7 .
TGTGCCAGCAGTTTACTAGCGGGCCTCTACAATGAGCAGTTCTTC CASSLLAGLYNEQFF TRBV28 TRBD2 TRBJ2-1 .